This T cell receptor beta chain was recorded in a study of CD8 T cells in ankylosing spondylitis. On this clonotype: Its antigen is still unknown.

Trimming cost V 5 bases and J 5 bases; bases outside gene matches: 4. The CDR3 spans 14 residues. CDR1 and CDR2 from the germline V gene are SGHTA and FQGNSA. Using quantitative 5'-RACE with molecular barcodes, the authors made TCR beta libraries. Via MiXCR, TCRdb re-called the 5' RACE reads, giving one row per CDR3 protein. Among more than 650,000 distinct CDR3 sequences listed, roughly 10% were seen once. Study conclusions and caveats: Before this, some motif variants had been reported in reactive arthritis synovial fluid and blood. The authors reported significant enrichment of disease-linked clones in matched ankylosing spondylitis synovial fluid. Disease-linked clones bore a CD8+ phenotype, appearing relatively rarely in peripheral blood. Ankylosing spondylitis blood appeared to carry a characteristic TCR beta motif of eight or nine highly homologous variants.

Input material: blood, either unsorted or a sorted T cell fraction (not recorded which). V usage is TRBV7-2 and J usage is TRBJ2-3; TRBD2 aligns across 10 bases. The TCR comes from a male donor with ankylosing spondylitis. CDR3 bases: TGTGCCAGCAGCGTCGGGACTAGCGAAGATACGCAGTATTTT. This gives the protein CASSVGTSEDTQYF.